This paragraph covers one TCR beta chain sequence. CDR3 size: 12 residues. Germline V gene data show CDR1 as SGHNT and CDR2 as YYREEE (reference sequence). The ends lost 4 bases at V and 5 bases at J; junction bases unmatched: 3. This entry belongs to a study of blood T cell repertoires in COVID-19. Study-wide background: Samples representing acute and convalescent COVID-19 were sourced from the United States, Italy and Spain.

Per the original data handling: For nucleated cells, counts were estimated from reference gene primer amplification. Produced via immunoSEQ multiplex PCR; TCRdb's table is partial and in-frame only. The V and J calls and the clone size are those of that table, but D and trimming were determined from the DNA. This sample carries under 40,000 clones, roughly 84% of them seen once, and the ten largest clones take about 31%. Input material: peripheral blood. The source is a man between 65 and 85 years old with active COVID-19. This chain connects TRBV5-4 to TRBJ2-7; TRBD1 matches at 7 bases. CDR3 in DNA: TGTGCCAGCAGCCAAACAGGGGACGAGCAGTACTTC. Its translation is CASSQTGDEQYF. The complete variable domain, with remaining parts taken from reference TRBV5-4 and TRBJ2-7, reads ETGVTQSPTHLIKTRGQQVTLRCSSQSGHNTVSWYQQALGQGPQFIFQYYREEENGRGNFPPRFSGLQFPNYSSELNVNALELDDSALYLCASSQTGDEQYFGPGTRLTVT.